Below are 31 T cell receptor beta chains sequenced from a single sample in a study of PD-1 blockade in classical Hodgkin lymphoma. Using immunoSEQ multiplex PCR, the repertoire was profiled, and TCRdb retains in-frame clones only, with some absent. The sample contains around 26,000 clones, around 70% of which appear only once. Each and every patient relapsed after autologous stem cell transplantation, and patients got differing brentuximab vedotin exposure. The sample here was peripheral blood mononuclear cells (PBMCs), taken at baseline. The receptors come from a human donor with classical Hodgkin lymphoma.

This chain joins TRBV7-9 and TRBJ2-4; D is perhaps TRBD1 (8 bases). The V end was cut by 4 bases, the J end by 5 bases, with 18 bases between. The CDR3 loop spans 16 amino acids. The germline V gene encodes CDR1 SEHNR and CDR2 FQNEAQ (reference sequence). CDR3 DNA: TGTGCCAGCAGCTCGAACAGGGGGAGGGAGGAAAACATTCAGTACTTC. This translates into CASSSNRGREENIQYF. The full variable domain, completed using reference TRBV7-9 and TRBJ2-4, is DTGVSQNPRHKITKRGQNVTFRCDPISEHNRLYWYRQTLGQGPEFLTYFQNEAQLEKSRLLSDRFSAERPKGSFSTLEIQRTEQGDSAMYLCASSSNRGREENIQYFGAGTRLSVL.

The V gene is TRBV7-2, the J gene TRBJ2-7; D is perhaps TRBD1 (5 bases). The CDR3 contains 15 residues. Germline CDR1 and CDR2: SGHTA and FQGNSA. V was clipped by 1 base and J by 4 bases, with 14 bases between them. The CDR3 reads CASSLGGFQGYEQYF. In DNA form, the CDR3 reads TGTGCCAGCAGCTTAGGCGGATTCCAGGGTTACGAGCAGTACTTC.

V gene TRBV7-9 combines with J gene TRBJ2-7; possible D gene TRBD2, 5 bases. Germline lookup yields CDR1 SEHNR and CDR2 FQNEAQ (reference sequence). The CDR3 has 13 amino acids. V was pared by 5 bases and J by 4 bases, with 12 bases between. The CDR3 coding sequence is TGTGCCAGCAGCCCGGACGGGGTGTACGAGCAGTACTTC. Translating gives CASSPDGVYEQYF.

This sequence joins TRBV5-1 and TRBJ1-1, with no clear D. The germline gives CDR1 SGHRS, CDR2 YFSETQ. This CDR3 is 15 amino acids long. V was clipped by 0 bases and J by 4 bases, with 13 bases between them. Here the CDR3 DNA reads TGCGCCAGCAGCTTGGGGTCTAGAGGACCCACTGAAGCTTTCTTT. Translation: CASSLGSRGPTEAFF.

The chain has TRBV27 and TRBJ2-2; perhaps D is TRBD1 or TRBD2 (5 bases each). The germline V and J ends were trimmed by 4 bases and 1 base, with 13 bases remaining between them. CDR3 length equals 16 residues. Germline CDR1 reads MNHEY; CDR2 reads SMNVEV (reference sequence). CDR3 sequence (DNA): TGTGCCAGCAGTTCGCGCACTAGGGGGAACACCGGGGAGCTGTTTTTT. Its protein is CASSSRTRGNTGELFF.

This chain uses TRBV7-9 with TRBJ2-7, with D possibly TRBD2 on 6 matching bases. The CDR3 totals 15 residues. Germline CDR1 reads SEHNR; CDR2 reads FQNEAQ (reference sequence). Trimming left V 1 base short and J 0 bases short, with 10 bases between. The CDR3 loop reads CASSLGRGSSYEQYF. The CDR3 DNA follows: TGTGCCAGCAGCTTAGGGAGGGGAAGCTCCTACGAGCAGTACTTC.

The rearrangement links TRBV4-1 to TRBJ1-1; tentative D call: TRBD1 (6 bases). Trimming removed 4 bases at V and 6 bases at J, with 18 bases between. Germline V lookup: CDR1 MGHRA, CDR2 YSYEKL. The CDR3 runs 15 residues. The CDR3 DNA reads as TGCGCCAGCAGCCCCGAACCGGGACAACGTTCTGAAGCTTTCTTT. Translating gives CASSPEPGQRSEAFF.

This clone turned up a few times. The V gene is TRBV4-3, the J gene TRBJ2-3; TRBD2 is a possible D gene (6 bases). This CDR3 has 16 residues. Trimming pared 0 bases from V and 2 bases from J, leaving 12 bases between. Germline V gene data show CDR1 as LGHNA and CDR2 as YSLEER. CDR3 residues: CASSQDRWDFTDTQYF. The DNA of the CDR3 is TGCGCCAGCAGCCAAGATAGGTGGGACTTCACAGATACGCAGTATTTT.

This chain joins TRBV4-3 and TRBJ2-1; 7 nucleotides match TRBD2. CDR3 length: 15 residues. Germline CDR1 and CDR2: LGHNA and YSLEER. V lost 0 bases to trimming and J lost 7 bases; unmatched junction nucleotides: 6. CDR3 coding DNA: TGCGCCAGCAGCCAAGATTGGTCTAGCGGTAATGAGCAGTTCTTC. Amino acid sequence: CASSQDWSSGNEQFF.

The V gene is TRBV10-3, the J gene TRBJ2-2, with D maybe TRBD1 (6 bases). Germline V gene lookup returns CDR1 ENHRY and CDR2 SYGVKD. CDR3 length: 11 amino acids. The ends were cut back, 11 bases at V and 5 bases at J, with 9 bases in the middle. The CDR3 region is CAATGTGELFF. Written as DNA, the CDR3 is TGTGCCGCAACAGGGACCGGGGAGCTGTTTTTT.

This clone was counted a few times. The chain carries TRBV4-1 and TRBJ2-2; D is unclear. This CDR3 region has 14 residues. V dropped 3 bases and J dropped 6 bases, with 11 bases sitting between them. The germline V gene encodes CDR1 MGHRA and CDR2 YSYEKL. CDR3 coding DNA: TGCGCCAGCAGCCAGACGGACCGGGCCGGGGAGCTGTTTTTT. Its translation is CASSQTDRAGELFF.

CDR3 sequence reads: CASSSELAGGRETQYF. For the CDR3, the DNA is TGTGCCAGCAGCTCAGAACTAGCGGGGGGTAGGGAGACCCAGTACTTC. The chain is built from TRBV7-9 and TRBJ2-5; 12 nucleotides agree with TRBD2. Germline values: CDR1 SEHNR, CDR2 FQNEAQ (reference sequence). Trimming removed 4 bases from V and 5 bases from J; junction bases left unmatched: 8. The CDR3 covers 16 residues.

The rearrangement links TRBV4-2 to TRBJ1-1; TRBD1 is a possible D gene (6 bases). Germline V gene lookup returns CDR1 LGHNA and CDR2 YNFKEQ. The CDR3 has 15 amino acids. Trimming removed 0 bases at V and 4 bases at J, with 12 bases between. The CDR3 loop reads CASSQDGGLGTEAFF. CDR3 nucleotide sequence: TGTGCCAGCAGCCAAGATGGGGGGCTGGGCACTGAAGCTTTCTTT.

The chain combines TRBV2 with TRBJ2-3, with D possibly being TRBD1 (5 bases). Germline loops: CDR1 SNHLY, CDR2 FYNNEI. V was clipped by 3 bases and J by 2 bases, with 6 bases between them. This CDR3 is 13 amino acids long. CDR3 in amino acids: CASSEDNTDTQYF. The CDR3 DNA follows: TGTGCCAGCAGTGAGGACAACACAGATACGCAGTATTTT.

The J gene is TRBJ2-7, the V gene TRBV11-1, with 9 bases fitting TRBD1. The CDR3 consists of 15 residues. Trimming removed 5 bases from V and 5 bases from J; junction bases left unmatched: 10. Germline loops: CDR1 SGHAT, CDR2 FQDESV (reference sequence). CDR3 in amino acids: CASSPLRQGVDEQYF. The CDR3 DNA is TGTGCCAGCAGCCCACTAAGACAGGGGGTCGACGAGCAGTACTTC.

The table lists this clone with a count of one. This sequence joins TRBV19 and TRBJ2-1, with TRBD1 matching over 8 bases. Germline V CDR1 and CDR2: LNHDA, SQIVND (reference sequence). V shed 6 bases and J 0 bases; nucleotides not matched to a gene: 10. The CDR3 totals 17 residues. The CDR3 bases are TGTGCCAGTAGCGGGACAGGCGAATCCCTCTCCTACAATGAGCAGTTCTTC. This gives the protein CASSGTGESLSYNEQFF.

CDR3 region: CASSQDGSYGYTF. The DNA for the CDR3 is TGTGCCAGCAGCCAGGACGGCTCGTATGGCTACACCTTC. The chain uses TRBV7-2 and TRBJ1-2; D not certain. The CDR3 length is 13 residues. With 5 bases removed from V and 5 bases from J, the gap between germline ends came to 12 bases. Germline CDR1 and CDR2: SGHTA and FQGNSA.

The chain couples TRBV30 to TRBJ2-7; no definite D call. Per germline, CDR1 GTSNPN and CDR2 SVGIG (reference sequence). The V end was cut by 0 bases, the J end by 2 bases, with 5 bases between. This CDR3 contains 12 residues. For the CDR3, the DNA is TGTGCCTGGAGTGTTGCCGCCTACGAGCAGTACTTC. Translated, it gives CAWSVAAYEQYF.

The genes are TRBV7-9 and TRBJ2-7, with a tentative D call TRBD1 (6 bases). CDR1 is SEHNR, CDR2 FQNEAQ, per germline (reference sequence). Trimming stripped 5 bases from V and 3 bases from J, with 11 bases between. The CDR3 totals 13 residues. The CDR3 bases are TGTGCCAGCAGCCCAGGACAGCTCTACGAGCAGTACTTC. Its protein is CASSPGQLYEQYF.

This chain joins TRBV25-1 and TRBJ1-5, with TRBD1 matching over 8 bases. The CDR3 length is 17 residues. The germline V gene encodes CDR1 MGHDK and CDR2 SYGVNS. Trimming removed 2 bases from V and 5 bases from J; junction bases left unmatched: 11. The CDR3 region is CASSERPDRGADQPQHF. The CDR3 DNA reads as TGTGCCAGCAGTGAAAGGCCTGACAGGGGCGCCGATCAGCCCCAGCATTTT.

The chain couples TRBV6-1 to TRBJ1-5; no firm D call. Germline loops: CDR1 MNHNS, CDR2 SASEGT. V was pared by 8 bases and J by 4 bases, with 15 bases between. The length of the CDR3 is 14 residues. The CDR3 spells CASSEGSQNQPQHF. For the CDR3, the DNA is TGTGCCAGCTCGGAGGGTTCCCAAAATCAGCCCCAGCATTTT.

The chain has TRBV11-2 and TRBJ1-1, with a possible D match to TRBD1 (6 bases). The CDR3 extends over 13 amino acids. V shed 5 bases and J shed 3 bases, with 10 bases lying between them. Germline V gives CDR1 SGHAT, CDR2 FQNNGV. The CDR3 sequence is CASSLAGDTEAFF. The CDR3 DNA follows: TGTGCCAGCAGCCTTGCAGGGGACACTGAAGCTTTCTTT.

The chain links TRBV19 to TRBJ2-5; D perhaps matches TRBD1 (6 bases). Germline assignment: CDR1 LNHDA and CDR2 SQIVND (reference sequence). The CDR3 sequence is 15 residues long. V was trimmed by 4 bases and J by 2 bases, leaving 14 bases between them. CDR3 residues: CASSTLQGNQETQYF. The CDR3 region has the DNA TGTGCCAGTAGTACCCTACAGGGAAATCAAGAGACCCAGTACTTC. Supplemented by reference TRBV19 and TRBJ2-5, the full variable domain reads DGGITQSPKYLFRKEGQNVTLSCEQNLNHDAMYWYRQDPGQGLRLIYYSQIVNDFQKGDIAEGYSVSREKKESFPLTVTSAQKNPTAFYLCASSTLQGNQETQYFGPGTRLLVL.

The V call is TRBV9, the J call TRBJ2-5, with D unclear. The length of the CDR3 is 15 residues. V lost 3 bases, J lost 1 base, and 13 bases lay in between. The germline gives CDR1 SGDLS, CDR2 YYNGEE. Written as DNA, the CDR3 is TGTGCCAGCAGCGCTGAAGTCGTTAGCCAAGAGACCCAGTACTTC. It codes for CASSAEVVSQETQYF.

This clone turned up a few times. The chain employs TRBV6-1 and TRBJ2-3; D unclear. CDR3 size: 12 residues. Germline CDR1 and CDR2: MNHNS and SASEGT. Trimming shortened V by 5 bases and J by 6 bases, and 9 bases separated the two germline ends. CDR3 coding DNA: TGTGCCAGCAGTCGAACGAGGGATACGCAGTATTTT. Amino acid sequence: CASSRTRDTQYF.

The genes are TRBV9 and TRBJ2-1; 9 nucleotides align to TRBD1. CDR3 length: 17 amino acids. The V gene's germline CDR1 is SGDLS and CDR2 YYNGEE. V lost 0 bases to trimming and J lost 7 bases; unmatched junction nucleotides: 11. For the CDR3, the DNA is TGTGCCAGCAGCGTAGCTACTTACAGGGGGCGCGGGAATGAGCAGTTCTTC. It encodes CASSVATYRGRGNEQFF.

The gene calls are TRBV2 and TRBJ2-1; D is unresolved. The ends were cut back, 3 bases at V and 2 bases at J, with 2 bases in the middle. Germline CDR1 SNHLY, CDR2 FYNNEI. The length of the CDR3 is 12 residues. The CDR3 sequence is CASSDTYNEQFF. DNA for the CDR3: TGTGCCAGCAGTGACACCTACAATGAGCAGTTCTTC.

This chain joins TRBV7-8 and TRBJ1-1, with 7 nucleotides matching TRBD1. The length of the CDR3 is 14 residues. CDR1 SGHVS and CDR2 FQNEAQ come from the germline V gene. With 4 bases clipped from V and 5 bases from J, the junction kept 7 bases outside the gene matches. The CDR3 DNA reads TGTGCCAGCAGCTCGGCGACAGGGATGACTGAAGCTTTCTTT. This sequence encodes CASSSATGMTEAFF.

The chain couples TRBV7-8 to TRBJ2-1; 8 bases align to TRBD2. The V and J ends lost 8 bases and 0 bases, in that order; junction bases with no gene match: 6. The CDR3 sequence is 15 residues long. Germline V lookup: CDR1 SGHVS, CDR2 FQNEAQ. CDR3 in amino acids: CASGAGGGSYNEQFF. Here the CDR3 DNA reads TGTGCCAGCGGCGCCGGGGGGGGCTCCTACAATGAGCAGTTCTTC. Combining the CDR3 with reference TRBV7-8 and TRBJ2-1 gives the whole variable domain GAGVSQSPRYKVAKRGQDVALRCDPISGHVSLFWYQQALGQGPEFLTYFQNEAQLDKSGLPSDRFFAERPEGSVSTLKIQRTQQEDSAVYLCASGAGGGSYNEQFFGPGTRLTVL.

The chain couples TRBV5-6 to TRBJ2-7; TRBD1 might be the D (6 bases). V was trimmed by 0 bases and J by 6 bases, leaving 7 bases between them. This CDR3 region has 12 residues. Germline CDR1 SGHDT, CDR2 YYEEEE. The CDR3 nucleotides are TGTGCCAGCAGCTTGGGAGGGGGCGAGCAGTACTTC. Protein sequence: CASSLGGGEQYF.

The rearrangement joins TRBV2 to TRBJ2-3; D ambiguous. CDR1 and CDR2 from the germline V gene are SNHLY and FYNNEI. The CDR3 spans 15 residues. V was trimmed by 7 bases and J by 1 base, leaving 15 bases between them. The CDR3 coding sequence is TGTGCCAGCAATCCAGGTCGGTTGGGCACAGATACGCAGTATTTT. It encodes CASNPGRLGTDTQYF.